This T cell receptor (beta chain) came from a study of shared clonotypes between healthy human individuals. The CDR3 covers 15 residues. Germline V gene data show CDR1 as SGHDN and CDR2 as FVKESK. Trimming stripped 4 bases from V and 3 bases from J, with 13 bases between. As for this clone: Its antigen is undetermined.

General study points: Though the depth was large, rarefaction showed that sorted-subset sequencing was incomplete. Clonotype sharing among donors, it was expected, would be affected by sequencing depth. Shared clonotypes across all four donors exceeded non-shared ones in generation probability.

Deep-level running was used for the assay. The data were produced by immunoSEQ multiplex PCR, yet TCRdb's version contains in-frame clones alone and is incomplete. The data hold 2.3 million or so clones, with 85% to 95% observed a single time. The rearrangement links TRBV14 to TRBJ2-1; D remains ambiguous. The source material was naive CD4+ T cells from PBMCs. Subset denoted: CD45RA+ positively selected. The TCR was taken from a man aged 18 to 30 in good health. Some clones in this sample may be carry-over from other donors' samples. The CDR3 coding sequence is TGTGCCAGCAGCCCCGAGTCTTCCCTCTACAATGAGCAGTTCTTC. It codes for CASSPESSLYNEQFF.